This TCR beta chain comes out of a study of T cells after yellow fever vaccination. Only a few counts were recorded for this clonotype. The CDR3 totals 19 residues. V shed 0 bases, J shed 6 bases, and the junction held 13 bases outside the gene matches. Germline CDR1 and CDR2: SGHDN and FVKESK. TCRdb redid the calling of the 5' RACE reads with MiXCR, one entry per CDR3 protein. The sample consists of 95,000 to 150,000 distinct CDR3 sequences, more than 7.5% of them appearing once. The input for sequencing was CD8+ T cells sorted from PBMCs, taken on the day of the yellow fever booster vaccination. This sequence originates from a young man who received the YFV17D yellow fever vaccine. The chain employs TRBV14 and TRBJ1-6, with 8 positions matching TRBD1. Here the CDR3 reads CASSQERQGARMGNSPLHF. In DNA form, the CDR3 reads TGTGCCAGCAGCCAAGAGCGGCAGGGGGCTCGAATGGGTAATTCACCCCTCCACTTT.